What follows are 25 T cell receptor beta chains derived from one specimen sequenced in a study of shared clonotypes between healthy human individuals. Sequenced by immunoSEQ multiplex PCR; TCRdb stores in-frame clones only, minus some. The sample yields roughly 1.5 million clones, 95% to 99% seen once. The specimen was naive CD4+ T cells sorted from blood. As for subset: CD45RA+ positively selected. These receptors came from a young man in good health.

The V and J genes are TRBV4-3 and TRBJ1-2; TRBD1 is a possible D gene (5 bases). The CDR3 has 14 amino acids. The V and J ends lost 4 bases and 4 bases respectively, with 13 bases between them. Germline V gene sequence: CDR1 LGHNA, CDR2 YSLEER. CDR3 region: CASSRSGAVYGYTF. The CDR3, as DNA: TGCGCCAGCAGCCGAAGCGGGGCAGTCTATGGCTACACCTTC.

This rearrangement joins TRBV5-1 to TRBJ1-5; TRBD1 is a possible D gene (6 bases). CDR1 SGHRS and CDR2 YFSETQ come from the germline V gene. The V and J ends lost 4 bases and 4 bases respectively, with 12 bases between them. CDR3 length: 14 residues. CDR3 coding DNA: TGCGCCAGCAGCGAGGCACAGGGTAATCAGCCCCAGCATTTT. The encoded protein is CASSEAQGNQPQHF.

The chain recombines TRBV28 with TRBJ2-5; TRBD1 aligns across 11 bases. CDR1 is MDHEN and CDR2 is SYDVKM in the germline V gene. There are 14 residues in the CDR3. J lost 1 base, V lost 6 bases, and 1 base had no gene match. The CDR3 sequence is CASRGTGGQETQYF. Here the CDR3 DNA reads TGTGCCAGCAGGGGGACAGGGGGCCAAGAGACCCAGTACTTC.

This chain joins TRBV29-1 and TRBJ2-1; perhaps D is TRBD1 or TRBD2 (6 bases each). Deletions cut 4 bases from V and 6 bases from J, with 13 bases between. Germline loops: CDR1 SQVTM, CDR2 ANQGSEA. The CDR3 length is 13 residues. CDR3 DNA: TGCAGCGTTGGACAGGTGGGGGGCAATGAGCAGTTCTTC. It codes for CSVGQVGGNEQFF.

The chain joins TRBV18 to TRBJ2-5; TRBD2 is a possible D gene (5 bases). Per the germline V gene, CDR1 is KGHSH and CDR2 is LQKENI. Trimming took 3 bases from V and 5 from J, leaving 13 bases between them. The CDR3 sequence is 14 residues long. The CDR3 protein is CASSPAAGGETQYF. Here the CDR3 DNA reads TGTGCCAGCTCACCGGCGGCAGGCGGGGAGACCCAGTACTTC.

Notes on this clone: An end of the junction differs from the germline gene, which may be a read error. The V and J genes are TRBV30 and TRBJ2-7; TRBD2 agrees at 10 bases. The CDR3 consists of 15 residues. Germline V gives CDR1 GTSNPN, CDR2 SVGIG (reference sequence). The DNA of the CDR3 is TGTGCCTGGAGTGTAGTACTAGCGGGAAACTACGAGCAGTACTTT. It is translated as CAWSVVLAGNYEQYF. The whole variable domain, filled in from reference TRBV30 and TRBJ2-7, reads SQTIHQWPATLVQPVGSPLSLECTVEGTSNPNLYWYRQAAGRGLQLLFYSVGIGQISSEVPQNLSASRPQDRQFILSSKKLLLSDSGFYLCAWSVVLAGNYEQYFGPGTRLTVT.

This clone was counted a single time. The chain is built from TRBV7-3 and TRBJ1-1; maybe TRBD1 (6 bases). Trimming removed 5 bases from V and 1 base from J, with 11 bases in between. Looked up from germline, CDR1 is SGHTA and CDR2 is FQGTGA. This CDR3 has 14 residues. CDR3 loop: CASSLQGRNTEAFF. As DNA, the CDR3 is TGTGCCAGCAGCCTACAGGGTAGGAACACTGAAGCTTTCTTT.

V is TRBV6-1 and J is TRBJ1-3, with TRBD1 identical over 8 bases. This CDR3 is 13 amino acids long. After removal of 8 bases from V and 4 bases from J, the junction contained 4 bases not matched to a gene. Germline V lookup: CDR1 MNHNS, CDR2 SASEGT. The chain's CDR3 is CASDRGLGNTIYF. The CDR3 bases are TGTGCCAGCGACAGGGGACTAGGAAACACCATATATTTT.

The chain employs TRBV6-6 and TRBJ1-1, with D tentatively TRBD1 (5 bases). V lost 7 bases and J 3 bases, leaving 18 bases between the germline ends. Germline V gene sequence: CDR1 MNHNY, CDR2 SVGAGI (reference sequence). This CDR3 comprises 15 residues. The CDR3 DNA reads as TGTGCCAGCACCATTATTAAGGGGAAGCACACTGAAGCTTTCTTT. Its protein is CASTIIKGKHTEAFF.

This sequence joins TRBV14 and TRBJ2-1; 7 bases fit TRBD2. J gave up 4 bases and V 0 bases, and 15 bases lay outside the gene matches. The CDR3 runs 19 residues. Germline V gene data show CDR1 as SGHDN and CDR2 as FVKESK. The DNA of the CDR3 is TGTGCCAGCAGCCAAGAACGGGGTTTCTTGAGCGGGGTATACAATGAGCAGTTCTTC. Its protein is CASSQERGFLSGVYNEQFF.

This chain uses TRBV27 with TRBJ1-2; 8 bases are a match to TRBD1. Per germline, CDR1 MNHEY and CDR2 SMNVEV (reference sequence). The CDR3 is 20 residues long. After removal of 4 bases from V and 5 bases from J, the junction contained 24 bases not matched to a gene. The CDR3 region has the DNA TGTGCCAGCAGTTCACTCCGCCGGGTTTTCGGACAGGGAGTTTCTTATGGCTACACCTTC. Translated: CASSSLRRVFGQGVSYGYTF.

The V and J genes are TRBV7-2 and TRBJ1-2, with D unresolved. Trimming took off 2 bases at V and 9 bases at J, with 10 bases between the two ends. The CDR3 is 12 amino acids. Germline values: CDR1 SGHTA, CDR2 FQGNSA. This CDR3 reads CASSLRPGSYTF. The CDR3 DNA follows: TGTGCCAGCAGCTTACGGCCCGGAAGCTACACCTTC.

This chain links TRBV11-2 with TRBJ1-1; the D is unclear. The ends were cut back, 2 bases at V and 1 base at J, with 14 bases in the middle. CDR3 length equals 16 residues. Germline V gives CDR1 SGHAT, CDR2 FQNNGV. The CDR3 coding sequence is TGTGCCAGCAGCTTACTACTCGGGAGAGGGAACACTGAAGCTTTCTTT. Protein: CASSLLLGRGNTEAFF. The whole variable domain, remainder taken from reference TRBV11-2 and TRBJ1-1, is EAGVAQSPRYKIIEKRQSVAFWCNPISGHATLYWYQQILGQGPKLLIQFQNNGVVDDSQLPKDRFSAERLKGVDSTLKIQPAKLEDSAVYLCASSLLLGRGNTEAFFGQGTRLTVV.

This clone is a singleton in its sample. V and J are TRBV10-3 and TRBJ2-4, with 9 bases that match TRBD2. V shed 4 bases and J 7 bases; nucleotides not matched to a gene: 11. Germline assignment: CDR1 ENHRY and CDR2 SYGVKD. The CDR3 has 16 amino acids. In DNA form, the CDR3 reads TGTGCCATCAGTGTGGAACTAGCGGGTGGCCTGAACATTCAGTACTTC. It is translated as CAISVELAGGLNIQYF.

The chain links TRBV30 to TRBJ2-7; 12 bases are shared with TRBD2. V dropped 5 bases and J dropped 2; count of bases not matched to a gene: 4. CDR3 size: 14 residues. CDR1 and CDR2 from the germline V gene are GTSNPN and SVGIG (reference sequence). The CDR3 sequence is CAWGRLAGAYEQYF. The CDR3 DNA reads as TGTGCCTGGGGTCGACTAGCGGGAGCCTACGAGCAGTACTTC.

This chain connects TRBV7-9 to TRBJ2-1, with D perhaps TRBD2 (5 bases). The V end lost 5 bases, the J end lost 4 bases, and 15 bases lay between the germline ends. This CDR3 is 15 amino acids long. Germline V gene data show CDR1 as SEHNR and CDR2 as FQNEAQ (reference sequence). CDR3 in DNA: TGTGCCAGCAGCCAACCGAGGGTCTCGTACAATGAGCAGTTCTTC. Translating gives CASSQPRVSYNEQFF.

The rearrangement uses TRBV6-5 and TRBJ1-1; D not resolved. Germline V lookup: CDR1 MNHEY, CDR2 SVGAGI. The CDR3 sequence is 12 residues long. The germline V and J ends were trimmed by 6 bases and 5 bases, with 10 bases remaining between them. CDR3 region: CASSPARTEAFF. CDR3 coding DNA: TGTGCCAGCAGCCCGGCCCGAACTGAAGCTTTCTTT.

The rearrangement joins TRBV7-7 to TRBJ2-3; weak D call: TRBD2 (5 bases). The CDR3 has 14 residues. Germline V CDR1 and CDR2: SSHAT, FNYEAQ (reference sequence). In nucleotides, the CDR3 is TGTGCTAGCTGTGAGGGAGTAGGCACAGATACGCAGTATTTT. Protein product: CASCEGVGTDTQYF.

Concerning this clone itself: In the same sample, other DNA sequences code for this CDR3. The chain employs TRBV5-1 and TRBJ2-1, with TRBD2 identical over 7 bases. The length of the CDR3 is 13 residues. The ends lost 5 bases at V and 4 bases at J; junction bases unmatched: 3. The germline V gene has CDR1 SGHRS and CDR2 YFSETQ. The CDR3 here is CASSPGGYNEQFF. CDR3 coding DNA: TGCGCCAGCAGTCCGGGGGGTTACAATGAGCAGTTCTTC.

This chain uses TRBV25-1 with TRBJ1-2, with D unresolved. Trimming stripped 4 bases from V and 2 bases from J, with 8 bases between. The length of the CDR3 is 13 residues. Germline V gives CDR1 MGHDK, CDR2 SYGVNS. The CDR3 region is CASSAPGNYGYTF. CDR3 bases: TGTGCCAGCAGTGCCCCGGGCAACTATGGCTACACCTTC.

The chain employs TRBV6-1 and TRBJ1-4, with TRBD1 matching over 9 bases. In germline, CDR1 is MNHNS, CDR2 SASEGT. The CDR3 runs to 16 residues. V lost 2 bases, J lost 5 bases, and 6 bases stayed unmatched. CDR3 coding DNA: TGTGCCAGCAGTGAAATGCGGGGGACAGGGAATGAAAAACTGTTTTTT. This sequence encodes CASSEMRGTGNEKLFF.

The chain uses TRBV28 and TRBJ2-2; possible D gene TRBD2, 6 bases. The ends were cut back, 11 bases at V and 3 bases at J, with 16 bases in the middle. The CDR3 has 14 amino acids. The germline gives CDR1 MDHEN, CDR2 SYDVKM. CDR3 sequence (DNA): TGTGCCGGAGGATCGGGAGTGTACACCGGGGAGCTGTTTTTT. Its protein is CAGGSGVYTGELFF.

This clone was detected only once. The rearrangement uses TRBV7-2 and TRBJ2-1, with no clear D. Per the germline V gene, CDR1 is SGHTA and CDR2 is FQGNSA. Deletions cut 7 bases from V and 9 bases from J, with 16 bases between. This CDR3 is 13 amino acids long. CDR3 sequence (DNA): TGTGCCAGCACCGCTTGGGTGGGGATTGAGCAGTTCTTC. Translated: CASTAWVGIEQFF. The full variable domain, with the rest looked up from reference TRBV7-2 and TRBJ2-1, is GAGVSQSPSNKVTEKGKDVELRCDPISGHTALYWYRQSLGQGLEFLIYFQGNSAPDKSGLPSDRFSAERTGGSVSTLTIQRTQQEDSAVYLCASTAWVGIEQFFGPGTRLTVL.

The J gene is TRBJ2-1, the V gene TRBV28; D gene unclear. Germline V gene sequence: CDR1 MDHEN, CDR2 SYDVKM. The CDR3 contains 14 residues. V gave up 3 bases and J gave up 1 base, with 7 bases separating them. The CDR3 sequence: CASSFPTSYNEQFF. CDR3 DNA sequence: TGTGCCAGCAGTTTCCCTACTTCCTACAATGAGCAGTTCTTC.

The chain recombines TRBV5-5 with TRBJ2-3, with D perhaps assigned TRBD1 or TRBD2 (6 bases each). Trimming stripped 0 bases from V and 3 bases from J, with 11 bases between. The CDR3 consists of 15 residues. The germline gives CDR1 SGHKS, CDR2 YYEKEE (reference sequence). The CDR3 DNA is TGTGCCAGCAGCTTGGATGGAGGGGGAACAGATACGCAGTATTTT. It specifies CASSLDGGGTDTQYF.